These 5 T cell receptor beta chains originate from one sample sequenced in a study of cytomegalovirus exposure and HLA in healthy donors. The PCR used 60 Vbeta and 13 Jbeta primers. Clones were read by immunoSEQ multiplex PCR, and TCRdb kept only the in-frame ones, dropping some. The sample lists about 180,000 clones; more than 60% were seen once. The sample comprised PBMCs. The receptors were gathered from a woman aged 60-75 years in good health and CMV-seropositive.

This chain uses TRBV6-5 with TRBJ2-1; 7 bases agree with TRBD2. The length of the CDR3 is 15 residues. The V gene's germline CDR1 is MNHEY and CDR2 SVGAGI. The junction had 5 bases not matched to a gene; V was cut back by 4 bases and J by 2 bases. CDR3 amino acids: CASSSAGLPYNEQFF. CDR3 bases: TGTGCCAGCAGTTCCGCGGGACTACCCTACAATGAGCAGTTCTTC.

The rearrangement links TRBV4-3 to TRBJ1-2, with TRBD1 identical over 10 bases. CDR1 and CDR2 from the germline V gene are LGHNA and YSLEER. The CDR3 sequence is 19 residues long. With V trimmed by 0 bases and J by 7 bases, 17 bases remained unmatched. CDR3 protein: CASSQDQVGVGDRGPGYTF. CDR3 DNA sequence: TGCGCCAGCAGCCAAGATCAGGTTGGTGTCGGAGACAGGGGGCCTGGCTACACCTTC.

This chain links TRBV5-5 with TRBJ2-2, with D perhaps matching TRBD1 (6 bases). This CDR3 has 14 residues. V lost 3 bases and J 6 bases, leaving 12 bases between the germline ends. Germline V lookup: CDR1 SGHKS, CDR2 YYEKEE (reference sequence). The CDR3 region is CASSSYRVAGELFF. CDR3 in DNA: TGTGCCAGCAGCTCCTACAGGGTAGCCGGGGAGCTGTTTTTT.

The V gene is TRBV29-1, the J gene TRBJ1-1, with TRBD1 as a possible D gene (5 bases). Trimming removed 3 bases from V and 3 bases from J, with 11 bases in between. Germline CDR1 is SQVTM and CDR2 is ANQGSEA. This CDR3 is 13 amino acids long. The CDR3 bases are TGCAGCGTTGAGACGACAGCATACACTGAAGCTTTCTTT. As protein: CSVETTAYTEAFF.

The chain links TRBV7-2 to TRBJ2-5; the D gene is possibly TRBD2 (5 bases). Trimming removed 1 base from V and 4 bases from J, with 19 bases in between. This CDR3 has 17 amino acids. CDR1 is SGHTA and CDR2 is FQGNSA in the germline V gene. The CDR3 sequence: CASSLGSGSHRRETQYF. In DNA, the CDR3 is TGTGCCAGCAGCTTAGGGTCGGGGTCCCATCGTCGAGAGACCCAGTACTTC. Supplemented by reference TRBV7-2 and TRBJ2-5, the full variable domain reads GAGVSQSPSNKVTEKGKDVELRCDPISGHTALYWYRQSLGQGLEFLIYFQGNSAPDKSGLPSDRFSAERTGGSVSTLTIQRTQQEDSAVYLCASSLGSGSHRRETQYFGPGTRLLVL.